The entry below describes one T cell receptor (beta chain). The antigen is unknown. People who had autoimmune disease history or systemic immunosuppression were excluded. The data stem from a study of OX40 agonist ivuxolimab in advanced cancers. About the research overall: Patients were roughly 81% male with ages roughly 20 to 85, mean roughly 64. Findings of the study overall: Expanded clones were, on average, more numerous in CD8+ T cells than in CD4+.

Measured with immunoSEQ multiplex PCR; TCRdb has only the in-frame clones, and not every one. The sample includes approximately 35,000 clones, approximately 84% of them seen just once. Germline V gene lookup returns CDR1 MGHRA and CDR2 YSYEKL. This CDR3 is built from 12 residues. V lost 4 bases and J 0 bases, leaving 0 bases between the germline ends. The sample consisted of CD4+ or CD8+ T cells sorted from blood, taken in a trial of the OX40 agonist ivuxolimab. The chain is built from TRBV4-1 and TRBJ2-2; D gene ambiguous. The TCR comes from an adult with an advanced solid tumor such as melanoma, head and neck, liver or kidney cancer. The CDR3 spells CASSPNTGELFF. In DNA form, the CDR3 reads TGCGCCAGCAGCCCGAACACCGGGGAGCTGTTTTTT.